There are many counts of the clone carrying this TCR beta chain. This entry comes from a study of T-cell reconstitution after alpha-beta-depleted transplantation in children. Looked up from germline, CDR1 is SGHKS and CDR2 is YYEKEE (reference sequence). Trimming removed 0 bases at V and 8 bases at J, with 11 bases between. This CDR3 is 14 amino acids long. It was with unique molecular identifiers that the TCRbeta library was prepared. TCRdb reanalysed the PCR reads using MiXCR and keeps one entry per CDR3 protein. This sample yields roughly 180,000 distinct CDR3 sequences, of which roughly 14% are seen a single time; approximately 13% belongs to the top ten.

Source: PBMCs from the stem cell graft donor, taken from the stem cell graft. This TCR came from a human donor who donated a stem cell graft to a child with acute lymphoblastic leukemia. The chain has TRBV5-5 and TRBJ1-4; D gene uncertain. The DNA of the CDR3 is TGTGCCAGCAGCTTGGACCCACATGGGGAAAAACTGTTTTTT. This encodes CASSLDPHGEKLFF.